This passage covers 28 T cell receptor beta chains from one sample sequenced in a study of T cells in Graves' hyperthyroidism and ophthalmopathy. The investigators amplified TCR beta CDR3 regions from RNA transcripts. A first-round RT-PCR of the TCR CDR3 used the HTBI primer set. TCRdb independently ran MiXCR on the multiplex PCR reads; one entry per CDR3 protein. Of fewer than 450,000 distinct CDR3 sequences listed, roughly 20% were seen once; the top ten hold less than 45%. The sequenced sample consisted of blood. These receptors were collected from a man between 18 and 29 years old with Graves' ophthalmopathy.

This clonotype has ten or more counts. The CDR3 protein is CASSTRDNLNTEAFF. DNA of the CDR3: TGCGCCAGCAGCACCCGGGACAACCTGAACACTGAAGCTTTCTTT. The chain employs TRBV5-1 and TRBJ1-1; perhaps TRBD1 as D (6 bases). This CDR3 has 15 residues. Germline CDR1 SGHRS, CDR2 YFSETQ. Trimming took off 4 bases at V and 0 bases at J, with 13 bases between the two ends.

The rearrangement joins TRBV18 to TRBJ2-7; 8 bases fit TRBD1. The CDR3 loop spans 15 amino acids. Trimming cost V 6 bases and J 3 bases; bases outside gene matches: 10. Germline V gives CDR1 KGHSH, CDR2 LQKENI. The CDR3 coding sequence is TGTGCCAGCTCTCCTCGGGGACAGGCGGACTACGAGCAGTACTTC. It encodes CASSPRGQADYEQYF.

The chain is built from TRBV6-1 and TRBJ1-4, with D tentatively TRBD1 (5 bases). There are 14 residues in the CDR3. Trimming shortened V by 5 bases and J by 11 bases, and 18 bases separated the two germline ends. Germline V gene sequence: CDR1 MNHNS, CDR2 SASEGT. This CDR3 reads CASSPQGLLGKLFF. The CDR3, as DNA: TGTGCCAGCAGTCCGCAGGGACTTTTGGGGAAACTGTTTTTT.

The chain carries TRBV7-3 and TRBJ2-3; TRBD2 agrees at 9 bases. Germline CDR1 reads SGHTA; CDR2 reads FQGTGA. The CDR3 extends over 17 amino acids. Trimming cost V 0 bases and J 2 bases; bases outside gene matches: 6. CDR3 nucleotides: TGTGCCAGCAGCTTAACTCTAGCGGGATCCACCACAGATACGCAGTATTTT. Protein product: CASSLTLAGSTTDTQYF. Supplemented by reference TRBV7-3 and TRBJ2-3, the full variable domain reads GAGVSQTPSNKVTEKGKYVELRCDPISGHTALYWYRQSLGQGPEFLIYFQGTGAADDSGLPNDRFFAVRPEGSVSTLKIQRTERGDSAVYLCASSLTLAGSTTDTQYFGPGTRLTVL.

In this sample, this clonotype turned up many times. The chain carries TRBV6-1 and TRBJ1-5, with D perhaps matching TRBD1 (6 bases). CDR1 is MNHNS and CDR2 is SASEGT in the germline V gene. The CDR3 totals 14 residues. V was clipped by 4 bases and J by 6 bases, with 13 bases between them. The DNA of the CDR3 is TGTGCCAGCAGTGCCGGACAGATGTTTCAGCCCCAGCATTTT. Translated: CASSAGQMFQPQHF.

Many counts were recorded for this clonotype. The V and J genes are TRBV6-5 and TRBJ2-5; no clear D gene. V was cut by 2 bases and J by 1 base, with 8 bases left in between. The CDR3 runs 14 residues. The germline V gene has CDR1 MNHEY and CDR2 SVGAGI. CDR3 nucleotides: TGTGCCAGCAGTTACGGCGGAGTCCAAGAGACCCAGTACTTC. Residues: CASSYGGVQETQYF.

The chain has TRBV7-6 and TRBJ2-3; 9 nucleotides line up with TRBD2. CDR1 and CDR2 (germline): SGHVS, FNYEAQ. V was pared by 4 bases and J by 5 bases, with 19 bases of the junction left unmatched. The CDR3 totals 19 residues. The CDR3 spells CASSSLSGVGGGAGDTQYF. The CDR3 DNA is TGTGCCAGCAGCTCCCTTAGCGGGGTAGGCGGGGGGGCCGGAGATACGCAGTATTTT.

The chain recombines TRBV14 with TRBJ2-7, with D maybe TRBD2 (5 bases). Germline lookup yields CDR1 SGHDN and CDR2 FVKESK. The germline V and J ends were trimmed by 8 bases and 3 bases, with 17 bases remaining between them. The length of the CDR3 is 14 residues. The CDR3 nucleotides read TGTGCCAGCGGCGTAGGAGGTTTGGGCTACGAGCAGTACTTC. Translation gives CASGVGGLGYEQYF.

V usage is TRBV15 and J usage is TRBJ2-7; 11 nucleotides match TRBD2. The length of the CDR3 is 16 residues. V was pared by 8 bases and J by 3 bases, with 12 bases of the junction left unmatched. Germline V gene lookup returns CDR1 LNHNV and CDR2 YYDKDF (reference sequence). CDR3 DNA: TGTGCCACCCTACCCTGTAGCGGGGGGGCTAACTACGAGCAGTACTTC. This sequence encodes CATLPCSGGANYEQYF.

This clonotype was counted only a few times. This chain uses TRBV12-3 or TRBV12-4 with TRBJ2-2; D is uncertain. V shed 5 bases and J shed 5 bases, with 24 bases lying between them. There are 18 residues in the CDR3. The CDR3 reads CASSPGWLQIPRTGELFF. The CDR3 DNA reads TGTGCCAGCAGTCCCGGTTGGCTTCAGATACCCCGAACCGGGGAGCTGTTTTTT.

The table lists this clonotype with many counts. DNA for the CDR3: TGTGCCAGCAGTGAACACGGGATCTACGAGCAGTACTTC. Amino acid sequence: CASSEHGIYEQYF. V and J are TRBV6-1 and TRBJ2-7; D might be TRBD2 (5 bases). Germline CDR1 and CDR2: MNHNS and SASEGT. Trimming shortened V by 2 bases and J by 3 bases, and 8 bases separated the two germline ends. The CDR3 length is 13 residues.

This clonotype was seen ten or more times. This chain joins TRBV3-1 and TRBJ2-3; no clear D. V dropped 3 bases and J dropped 6 bases, with 4 bases sitting between them. The CDR3 is 11 amino acids. Germline CDR1 is LGHDT and CDR2 is YNNKEL (reference sequence). The DNA of the CDR3 is TGTGCCAGCAGCCATGGGGATACGCAGTATTTT. It codes for CASSHGDTQYF.

Many counts were recorded for this clonotype. This chain joins TRBV5-1 and TRBJ2-1; a possible D gene is TRBD2 (7 bases). The CDR3 sequence is 14 residues long. Between the trimmed V and J ends, which lost 1 base and 8 bases, there was a span of 13 bases. Germline lookup yields CDR1 SGHRS and CDR2 YFSETQ. The chain's CDR3 is CASSLWGGGDEQFF. CDR3 in DNA: TGCGCCAGCAGCTTGTGGGGGGGGGGCGATGAGCAGTTCTTC. Looking up the rest from reference TRBV5-1 and TRBJ2-1 gives the full variable domain: KAGVTQTPRYLIKTRGQQVTLSCSPISGHRSVSWYQQTPGQGLQFLFEYFSETQRNKGNFPGRFSGRQFSNSRSEMNVSTLELGDSALYLCASSLWGGGDEQFFGPGTRLTVL.

This clonotype occurred a few times. The chain employs TRBV9 and TRBJ1-2; maybe TRBD1 (6 bases). The germline V gene has CDR1 SGDLS and CDR2 YYNGEE. CDR3 length equals 14 residues. Trimming left V 7 bases short and J 5 bases short, with 18 bases between. The CDR3 sequence: CASEGGEMGYGYTF. CDR3 nucleotide sequence: TGTGCCAGCGAGGGGGGGGAAATGGGATATGGCTACACCTTC.

CDR3 coding DNA: TGTGCCAGCAGCCTAAGAGCCAGCACTTACTCTGGGGCCAACGTCCTGACTTTC. Translation: CASSLRASTYSGANVLTF. This chain joins TRBV7-9 and TRBJ2-6; D gene uncertain. V gave up 5 bases and J gave up 0 bases, with 17 bases separating them. Looked up from germline, CDR1 is SEHNR and CDR2 is FQNEAQ (reference sequence). CDR3 length: 18 residues.

This clonotype came up many times. The chain links TRBV11-2 to TRBJ1-1; D not certain. Trimming removed 1 base at V and 8 bases at J, with 11 bases between. The germline V gene has CDR1 SGHAT and CDR2 FQNNGV. CDR3 size: 13 residues. The CDR3 is CASSLAGDEEAFF. The CDR3, as DNA: TGTGCCAGCAGCTTAGCCGGCGATGAGGAAGCTTTCTTT.

This chain connects TRBV6-1 to TRBJ1-2; D might be TRBD1 (6 bases). In germline, CDR1 is MNHNS, CDR2 SASEGT. This CDR3 has 14 amino acids. The germline V and J ends were trimmed by 6 bases and 2 bases, with 13 bases remaining between them. CDR3 nucleotide sequence: TGTGCCAGCAGACTTGGGGGGGGCAACTATGGCTACACCTTC. Its translation is CASRLGGGNYGYTF.

This clonotype was detected ten times or more. The chain recombines TRBV3-1 with TRBJ1-1, with D unclear. The CDR3 contains 14 residues. Germline V gives CDR1 LGHDT, CDR2 YNNKEL (reference sequence). The ends were cut back, 0 bases at V and 0 bases at J, with 5 bases in the middle. The CDR3 bases are TGTGCCAGCAGCCAAGAGGTGATGAACACTGAAGCTTTCTTT. The encoded protein is CASSQEVMNTEAFF.

This clonotype was seen at least ten times. This chain links TRBV27 with TRBJ2-5, with TRBD1 identical over 7 bases. The CDR3 totals 13 residues. Germline values: CDR1 MNHEY, CDR2 SMNVEV (reference sequence). Trimming at V came to 6 bases and at J to 4 bases, leaving 5 bases not matched to a gene. CDR3 in amino acids: CASSLGTAETQYF. CDR3 nucleotides: TGTGCCAGCAGCCTAGGGACAGCAGAGACCCAGTACTTC.

The gene calls are TRBV6-1 and TRBJ1-3; D is unresolved. V dropped 2 bases and J dropped 6 bases, with 5 bases sitting between them. There are 12 residues in the CDR3. Germline CDR1 MNHNS, CDR2 SASEGT. CDR3 coding DNA: TGTGCCAGCAGTGAACAGGCAAACACCATATATTTT. It is translated as CASSEQANTIYF.

The V gene is TRBV20-1, the J gene TRBJ2-2, with TRBD2 identical over 10 bases. The CDR3 consists of 15 residues. V lost 3 bases and J lost 3; bases outside the gene matches: 4. Germline V gene lookup returns CDR1 DFQATT and CDR2 SNEGSKA (reference sequence). In DNA form, the CDR3 reads TGCAGTGCTAGGGCGAGCGGGAGGGACACCGGGGAGCTGTTTTTT. Translating gives CSARASGRDTGELFF.

This clonotype appeared a few times. V gene TRBV24-1 combines with J gene TRBJ2-3; tentative D call: TRBD2 (5 bases). CDR1 and CDR2 from the germline V gene are KGHDR and SFDVKD. This CDR3 comprises 11 residues. V was pared by 5 bases and J by 6 bases, with 5 bases between. Here the CDR3 DNA reads TGTGCCACCAGTGGCGGGGATACGCAGTATTTT. It codes for CATSGGDTQYF.

This chain connects TRBV20-1 to TRBJ2-5, with D perhaps TRBD1 (6 bases). This CDR3 is 13 amino acids long. Trimming removed 6 bases at V and 2 bases at J, with 13 bases between. Germline V gene sequence: CDR1 DFQATT, CDR2 SNEGSKA (reference sequence). The CDR3 DNA sequence: TGCAGTGCGGTACAGGGTTCACAAGAGACCCAGTACTTC. Residues: CSAVQGSQETQYF.

This clonotype has just a few counts. The rearrangement uses TRBV18 and TRBJ1-1; D remains unclear. V was clipped by 3 bases and J by 8 bases, with 16 bases between them. Looked up from germline, CDR1 is KGHSH and CDR2 is LQKENI. CDR3 length: 14 amino acids. CDR3 DNA sequence: TGTGCCAGCTCACCTTCAGTGGCGGTCCGCGAAGCTTTCTTT. Encoded protein: CASSPSVAVREAFF.

The table lists this clonotype with a few counts. The chain has TRBV6-1 and TRBJ1-5; TRBD1 matches at 7 bases. This CDR3 spans 14 amino acids. V gave up 5 bases and J gave up 7 bases; unmatched junction bases: 8. Looked up from germline, CDR1 is MNHNS and CDR2 is SASEGT. The DNA of the CDR3 is TGTGCCAGCAGTAGGAGACAGGGATGGCAGCCCCAGCATTTT. The encoded protein is CASSRRQGWQPQHF.

This clonotype was observed many times. The chain employs TRBV18 and TRBJ1-5; D not resolved. Germline values: CDR1 KGHSH, CDR2 LQKENI. This CDR3 has 14 amino acids. The ends were cut back, 6 bases at V and 0 bases at J, with 9 bases in the middle. CDR3 DNA sequence: TGTGCCAGCTCTTTACAAATTAGCAATCAGCCCCAGCATTTT. It specifies CASSLQISNQPQHF.

J is TRBJ1-2 and V is TRBV10-3; 11 bases are shared with TRBD1. The junction had 12 bases not matched to a gene; V was cut back by 7 bases and J by 8 bases. This CDR3 is 15 amino acids long. Looked up from germline, CDR1 is ENHRY and CDR2 is SYGVKD. For the CDR3, the DNA is TGTGCCATCACCACACCGGGACAGGGGGTCGGAGGCTACACCTTC. The encoded protein is CAITTPGQGVGGYTF.

The table lists this clonotype with many counts. The V gene is TRBV5-1, the J gene TRBJ1-1; 7 nucleotides match TRBD1. The CDR3 runs 14 residues. Germline V gives CDR1 SGHRS, CDR2 YFSETQ. J gave up 4 bases and V 4 bases, and 7 bases lay outside the gene matches. The CDR3 DNA sequence: TGCGCCAGCAGCCTTGGGACAGTGAGCACTGAAGCTTTCTTT. It yields the protein CASSLGTVSTEAFF.